This T cell receptor (beta chain) was obtained from a study of blood T cell repertoires in COVID-19. Study summary: Some COVID-19 samples were acute and others convalescent; all came from the United States, Italy and Spain. T cells, B-cell-depleted T cells, or PBMCs provided the cDNA or gDNA that served as material.

Germline values: CDR1 MNHEY, CDR2 SVGEGT. The ends were cut back, 7 bases at V and 6 bases at J, with 15 bases in the middle. The CDR3 loop spans 14 amino acids. Original handling: Estimated nucleated cell counts came from reference gene primer amplification. Assay: immunoSEQ multiplex PCR; the TCRdb copy retains only in-frame clones and omits some. V, J and clone size were drawn from that table, and D and trimming were deduced from the DNA. The sample includes about 69,000 clones, around 87% seen only once; the top ten take roughly 4.8%. The chain links TRBV6-2 or TRBV6-3 to TRBJ2-2, with D possibly TRBD1 on 6 matching bases. The specimen was peripheral blood. The origin of this receptor is a man in his forties or fifties with acute or convalescent COVID-19. This CDR3 reads CASTPSPGAGELFF. CDR3 nucleotides: TGTGCCAGCACCCCCAGCCCAGGGGCCGGGGAGCTGTTTTTT.